This T cell receptor beta chain was identified during a study of blood T cells in healthy people across ages. The authors ran a second PCR of about 7 to 11 cycles using a sample-barcoded 5' primer and a J-beta primer mix. One entry per CDR3 protein results from TCRdb running MiXCR on the 5' RACE reads. The data hold over 1,500,000 distinct CDR3 sequences, with approximately 39% observed a single time. The TCR was taken from a human donor in good health. Sequenced: blood.

CDR3 in amino acids: CASTPWGGRETQYF. The CDR3 region has the DNA TGTGCCAGCACTCCCTGGGGGGGCCGGGAGACCCAGTACTTC. The gene calls are TRBV7-6 and TRBJ2-5; D possibly corresponds to TRBD2 (7 bases). The V gene lost 7 bases and the J gene lost 5 bases, with 17 bases spanning the gap. This CDR3 has 14 residues. Germline values: CDR1 SGHVS, CDR2 FNYEAQ.